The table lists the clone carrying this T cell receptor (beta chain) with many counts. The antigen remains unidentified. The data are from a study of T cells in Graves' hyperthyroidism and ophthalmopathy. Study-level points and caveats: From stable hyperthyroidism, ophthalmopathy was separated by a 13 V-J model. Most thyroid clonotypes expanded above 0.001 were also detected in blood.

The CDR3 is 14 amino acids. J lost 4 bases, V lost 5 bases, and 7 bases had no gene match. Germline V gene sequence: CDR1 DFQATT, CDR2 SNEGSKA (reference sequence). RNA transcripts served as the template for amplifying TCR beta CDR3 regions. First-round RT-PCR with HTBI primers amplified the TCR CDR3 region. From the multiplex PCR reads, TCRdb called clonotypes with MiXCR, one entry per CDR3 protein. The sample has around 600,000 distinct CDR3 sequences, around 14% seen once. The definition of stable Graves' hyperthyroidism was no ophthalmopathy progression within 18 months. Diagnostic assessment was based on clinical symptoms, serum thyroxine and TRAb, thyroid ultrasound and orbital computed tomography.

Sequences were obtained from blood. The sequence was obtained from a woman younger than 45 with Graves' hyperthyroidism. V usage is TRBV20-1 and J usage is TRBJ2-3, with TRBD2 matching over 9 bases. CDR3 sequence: CSAHRGRAPDTQYF. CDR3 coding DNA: TGCAGTGCTCACCGCGGGAGGGCCCCAGATACGCAGTATTTT.